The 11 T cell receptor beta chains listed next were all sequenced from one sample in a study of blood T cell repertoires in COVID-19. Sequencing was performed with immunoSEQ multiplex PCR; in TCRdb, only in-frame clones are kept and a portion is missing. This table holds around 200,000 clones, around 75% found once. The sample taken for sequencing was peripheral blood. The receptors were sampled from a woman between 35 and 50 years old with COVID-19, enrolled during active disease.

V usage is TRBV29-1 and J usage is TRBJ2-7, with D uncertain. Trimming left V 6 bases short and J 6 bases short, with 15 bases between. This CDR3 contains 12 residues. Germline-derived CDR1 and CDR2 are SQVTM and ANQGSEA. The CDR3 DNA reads TGCAGCGTGAGTAGCTTTTCTCCCGAGCAGTACTTC. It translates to CSVSSFSPEQYF.

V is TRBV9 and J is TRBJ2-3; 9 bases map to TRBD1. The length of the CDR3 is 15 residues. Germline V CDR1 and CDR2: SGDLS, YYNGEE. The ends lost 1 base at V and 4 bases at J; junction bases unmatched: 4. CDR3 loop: CASSVRTGEADTQYF. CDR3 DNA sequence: TGTGCCAGCAGCGTACGGACAGGGGAGGCAGATACGCAGTATTTT.

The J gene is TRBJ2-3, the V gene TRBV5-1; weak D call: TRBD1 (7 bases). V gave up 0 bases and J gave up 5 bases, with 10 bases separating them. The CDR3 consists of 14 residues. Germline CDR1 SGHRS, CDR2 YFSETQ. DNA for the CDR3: TGCGCCAGCAGCTTGGGGCAGGGGGGAGATACGCAGTATTTT. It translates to CASSLGQGGDTQYF.

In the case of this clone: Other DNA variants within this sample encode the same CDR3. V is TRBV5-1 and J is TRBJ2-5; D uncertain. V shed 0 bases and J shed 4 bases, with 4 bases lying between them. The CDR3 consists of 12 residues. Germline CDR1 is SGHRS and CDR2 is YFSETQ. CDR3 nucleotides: TGCGCCAGCAGCTTGGCCAGAGAGACCCAGTACTTC. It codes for CASSLARETQYF.

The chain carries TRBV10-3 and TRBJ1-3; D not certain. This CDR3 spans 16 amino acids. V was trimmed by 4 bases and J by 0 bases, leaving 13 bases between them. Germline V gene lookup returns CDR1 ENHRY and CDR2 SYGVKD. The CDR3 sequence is CAISVSPGSSGNTIYF. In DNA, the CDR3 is TGTGCCATCAGTGTTTCACCCGGGAGCTCTGGAAACACCATATATTTT.

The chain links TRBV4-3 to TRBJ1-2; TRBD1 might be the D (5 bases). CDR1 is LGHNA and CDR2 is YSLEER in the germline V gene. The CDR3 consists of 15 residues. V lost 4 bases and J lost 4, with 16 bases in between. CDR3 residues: CASSPGGVLAYGYTF. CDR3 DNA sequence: TGCGCCAGCAGCCCAGGAGGGGTATTGGCCTATGGCTACACCTTC.

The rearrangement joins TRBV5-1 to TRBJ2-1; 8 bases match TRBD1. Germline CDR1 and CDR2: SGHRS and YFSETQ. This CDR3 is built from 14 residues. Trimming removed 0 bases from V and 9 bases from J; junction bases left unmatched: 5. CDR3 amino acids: CASSLDRGASEQFF. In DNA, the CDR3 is TGCGCCAGCAGCTTGGACAGGGGGGCCTCTGAGCAGTTCTTC.

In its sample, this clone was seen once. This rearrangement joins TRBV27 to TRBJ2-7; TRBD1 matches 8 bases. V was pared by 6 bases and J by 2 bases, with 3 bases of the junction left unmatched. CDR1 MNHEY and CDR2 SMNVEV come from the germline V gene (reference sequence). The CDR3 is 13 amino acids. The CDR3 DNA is TGTGCCAGCAGGAGGACAGGGCCCTACGAGCAGTACTTC. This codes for CASRRTGPYEQYF.

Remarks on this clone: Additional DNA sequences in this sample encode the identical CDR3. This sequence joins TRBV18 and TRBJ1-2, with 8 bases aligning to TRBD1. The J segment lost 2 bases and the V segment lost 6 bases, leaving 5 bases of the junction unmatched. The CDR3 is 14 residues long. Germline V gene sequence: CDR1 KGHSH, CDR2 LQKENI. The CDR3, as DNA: TGTGCCAGCTCCCCAGGACAGGGAAACTATGGCTACACCTTC. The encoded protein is CASSPGQGNYGYTF.

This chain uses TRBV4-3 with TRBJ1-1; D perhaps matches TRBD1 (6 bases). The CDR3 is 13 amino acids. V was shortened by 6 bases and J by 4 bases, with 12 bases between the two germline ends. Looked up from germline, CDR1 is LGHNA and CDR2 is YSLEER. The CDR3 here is CASRPPGATEAFF. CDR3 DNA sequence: TGCGCCAGCAGACCACCAGGGGCCACTGAAGCTTTCTTT.

The CDR3 nucleotides are TGCGCCAGCAGCTTGGCCCCAGATCAATTCTATGGCTACACCTTC. It translates to CASSLAPDQFYGYTF. The rearrangement joins TRBV5-1 to TRBJ1-2, with D unresolved. The length of the CDR3 is 15 residues. From germline, CDR1 is SGHRS and CDR2 YFSETQ. With 0 bases removed from V and 4 bases from J, the gap between germline ends came to 13 bases.